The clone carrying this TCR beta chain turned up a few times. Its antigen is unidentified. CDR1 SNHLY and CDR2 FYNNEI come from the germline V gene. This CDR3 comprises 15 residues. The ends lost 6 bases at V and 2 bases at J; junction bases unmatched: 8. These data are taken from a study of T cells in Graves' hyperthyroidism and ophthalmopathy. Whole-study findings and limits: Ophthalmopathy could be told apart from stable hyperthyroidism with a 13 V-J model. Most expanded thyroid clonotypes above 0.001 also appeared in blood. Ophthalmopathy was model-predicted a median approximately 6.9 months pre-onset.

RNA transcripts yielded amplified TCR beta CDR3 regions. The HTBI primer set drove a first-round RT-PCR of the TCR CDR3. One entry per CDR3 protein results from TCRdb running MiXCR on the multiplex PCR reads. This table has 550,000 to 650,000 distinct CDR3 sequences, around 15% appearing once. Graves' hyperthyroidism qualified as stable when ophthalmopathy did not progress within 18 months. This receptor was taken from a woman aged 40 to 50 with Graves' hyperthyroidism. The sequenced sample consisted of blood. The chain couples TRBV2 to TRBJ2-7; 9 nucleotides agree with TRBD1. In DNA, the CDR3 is TGTGCCAGCAGGGGACAGGGATTAGCTACCTACGAGCAGTACTTC. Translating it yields CASRGQGLATYEQYF.